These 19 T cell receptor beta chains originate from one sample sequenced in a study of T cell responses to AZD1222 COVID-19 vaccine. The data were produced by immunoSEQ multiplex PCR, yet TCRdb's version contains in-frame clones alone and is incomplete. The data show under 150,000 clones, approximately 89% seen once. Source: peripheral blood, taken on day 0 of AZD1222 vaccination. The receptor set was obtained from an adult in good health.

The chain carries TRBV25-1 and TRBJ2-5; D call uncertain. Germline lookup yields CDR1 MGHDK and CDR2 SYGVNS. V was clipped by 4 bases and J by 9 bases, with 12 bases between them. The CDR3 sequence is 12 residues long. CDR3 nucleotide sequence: TGTGCCAGCAGTGGTTCGCCCGGGTCCCAGTACTTC. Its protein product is CASSGSPGSQYF.

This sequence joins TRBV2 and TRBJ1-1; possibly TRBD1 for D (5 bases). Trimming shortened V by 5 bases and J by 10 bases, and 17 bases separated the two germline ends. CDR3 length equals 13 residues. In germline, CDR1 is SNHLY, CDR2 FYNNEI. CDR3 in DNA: TGTGCCAGCAGTCGGGGGATTCAGGAAAGAGCTTTCTTT. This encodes CASSRGIQERAFF.

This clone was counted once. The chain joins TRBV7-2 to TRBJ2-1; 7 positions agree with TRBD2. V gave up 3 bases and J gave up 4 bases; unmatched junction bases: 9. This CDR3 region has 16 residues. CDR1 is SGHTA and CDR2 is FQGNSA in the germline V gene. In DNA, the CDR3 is TGTGCCAGCAGCTTTAACCCGACTAGCCCTTACAATGAGCAGTTCTTC. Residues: CASSFNPTSPYNEQFF.

CDR3 residues: CASRQGLWAGELFF. The CDR3 region has the DNA TGTGCCAGCAGACAGGGTTTGTGGGCCGGGGAGCTGTTTTTT. The gene calls are TRBV27 and TRBJ2-2, with TRBD1 as a possible D gene (6 bases). The CDR3 has 14 residues. V lost 6 bases, J lost 6 bases, and 14 bases lay in between. Germline values: CDR1 MNHEY, CDR2 SMNVEV (reference sequence).

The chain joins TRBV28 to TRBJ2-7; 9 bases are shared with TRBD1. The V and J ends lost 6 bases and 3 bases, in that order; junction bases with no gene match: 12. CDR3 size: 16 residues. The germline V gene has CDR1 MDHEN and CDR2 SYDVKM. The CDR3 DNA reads TGTGCCAGCAGACCCCCCCCGGGACAGGGTAACTACGAGCAGTACTTC. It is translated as CASRPPPGQGNYEQYF.

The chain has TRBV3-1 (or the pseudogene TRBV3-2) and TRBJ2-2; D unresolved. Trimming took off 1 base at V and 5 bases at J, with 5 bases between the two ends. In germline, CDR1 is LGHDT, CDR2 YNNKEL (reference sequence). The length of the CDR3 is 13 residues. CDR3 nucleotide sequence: TGTGCCAGCAGCCAAGGGTTAACCGGGGAGCTGTTTTTT. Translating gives CASSQGLTGELFF.

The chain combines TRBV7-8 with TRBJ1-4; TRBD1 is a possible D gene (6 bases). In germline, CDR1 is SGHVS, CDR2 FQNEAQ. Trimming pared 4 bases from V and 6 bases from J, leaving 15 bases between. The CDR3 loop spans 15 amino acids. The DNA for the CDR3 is TGTGCCAGCAGCTCAGACAGGAGCGAGTATGAAAAACTGTTTTTT. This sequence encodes CASSSDRSEYEKLFF.

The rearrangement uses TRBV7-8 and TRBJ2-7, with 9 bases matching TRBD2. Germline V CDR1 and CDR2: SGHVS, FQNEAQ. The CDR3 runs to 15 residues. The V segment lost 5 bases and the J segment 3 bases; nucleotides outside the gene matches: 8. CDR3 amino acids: CASSPLAGADYEQYF. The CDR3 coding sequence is TGTGCCAGCAGCCCCTTAGCGGGAGCTGACTACGAGCAGTACTTC.

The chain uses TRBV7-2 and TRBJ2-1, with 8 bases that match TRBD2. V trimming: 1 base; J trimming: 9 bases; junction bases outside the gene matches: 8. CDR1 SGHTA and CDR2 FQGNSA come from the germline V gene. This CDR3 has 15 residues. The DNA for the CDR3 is TGTGCCAGCAGCTTAGGGGTGACTAGCGTCAGTGAGCAGTTCTTC. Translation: CASSLGVTSVSEQFF.

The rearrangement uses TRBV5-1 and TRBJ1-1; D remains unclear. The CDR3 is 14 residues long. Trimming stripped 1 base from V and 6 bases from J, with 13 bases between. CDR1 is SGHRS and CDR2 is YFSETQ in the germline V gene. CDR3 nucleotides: TGCGCCAGCAGCTTGCTCCCAGTTGAGCCTGAAGCTTTCTTT. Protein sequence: CASSLLPVEPEAFF.

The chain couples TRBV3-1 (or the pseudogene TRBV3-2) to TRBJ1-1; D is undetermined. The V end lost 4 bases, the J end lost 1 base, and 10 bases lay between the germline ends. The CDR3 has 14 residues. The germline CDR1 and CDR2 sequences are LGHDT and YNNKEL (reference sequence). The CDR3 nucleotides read TGTGCCAGCAGCCGCGGACTGAAGAACACTGAAGCTTTCTTT. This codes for CASSRGLKNTEAFF.

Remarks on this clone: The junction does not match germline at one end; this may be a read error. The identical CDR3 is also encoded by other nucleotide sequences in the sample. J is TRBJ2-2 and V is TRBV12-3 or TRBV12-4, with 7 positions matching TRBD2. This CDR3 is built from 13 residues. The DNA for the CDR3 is TGCGCCAGCAACCGCGGGAGCCGGTGGGAGCTGTTTTTT. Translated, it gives CASNRGSRWELFF.

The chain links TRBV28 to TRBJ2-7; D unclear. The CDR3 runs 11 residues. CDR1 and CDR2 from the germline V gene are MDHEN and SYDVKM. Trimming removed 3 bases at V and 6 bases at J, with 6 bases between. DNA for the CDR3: TGTGCCAGCAGTTTGGGGTTCGAGCAGTACTTC. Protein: CASSLGFEQYF.

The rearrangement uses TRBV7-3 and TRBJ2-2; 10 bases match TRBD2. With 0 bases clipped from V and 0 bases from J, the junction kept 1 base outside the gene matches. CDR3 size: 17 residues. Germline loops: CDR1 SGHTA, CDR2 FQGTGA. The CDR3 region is CASSLTSGGTNTGELFF. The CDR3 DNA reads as TGTGCCAGCAGCTTAACTAGCGGGGGGACGAACACCGGGGAGCTGTTTTTT.

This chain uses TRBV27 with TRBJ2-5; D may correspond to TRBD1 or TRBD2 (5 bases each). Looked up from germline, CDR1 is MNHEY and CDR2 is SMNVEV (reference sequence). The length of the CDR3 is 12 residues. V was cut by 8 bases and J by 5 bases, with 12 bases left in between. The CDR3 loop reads CASGRGVETQYF. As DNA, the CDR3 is TGTGCCAGCGGTAGGGGAGTTGAGACCCAGTACTTC.

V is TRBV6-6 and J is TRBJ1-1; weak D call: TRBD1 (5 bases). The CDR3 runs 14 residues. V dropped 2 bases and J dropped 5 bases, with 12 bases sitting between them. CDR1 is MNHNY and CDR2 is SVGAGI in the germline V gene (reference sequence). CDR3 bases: TGTGCCAGCAGTTACCCAGAGGGGAGGACTGAAGCTTTCTTT. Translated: CASSYPEGRTEAFF.

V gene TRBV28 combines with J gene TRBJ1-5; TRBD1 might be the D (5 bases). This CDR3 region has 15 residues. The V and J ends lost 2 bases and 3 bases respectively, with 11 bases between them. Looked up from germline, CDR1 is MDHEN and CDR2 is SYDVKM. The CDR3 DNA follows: TGTGCCAGCAGTTTAAGGGGCCTCCCCAATCAGCCCCAGCATTTT. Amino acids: CASSLRGLPNQPQHF.

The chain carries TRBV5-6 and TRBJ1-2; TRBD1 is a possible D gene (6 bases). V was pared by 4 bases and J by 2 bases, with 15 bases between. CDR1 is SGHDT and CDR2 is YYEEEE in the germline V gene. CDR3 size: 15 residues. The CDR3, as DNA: TGTGCCAGCAGCGGGATGGACAGTTCCAACTATGGCTACACCTTC. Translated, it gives CASSGMDSSNYGYTF.

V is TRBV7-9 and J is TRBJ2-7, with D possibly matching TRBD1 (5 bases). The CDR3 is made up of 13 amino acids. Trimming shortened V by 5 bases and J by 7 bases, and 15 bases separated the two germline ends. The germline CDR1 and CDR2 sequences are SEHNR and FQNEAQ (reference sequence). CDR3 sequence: CASSAPTEAEQYF. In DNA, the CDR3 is TGTGCCAGCAGCGCCCCGACAGAGGCGGAGCAGTACTTC.